Below are 24 T cell receptor beta chains sequenced from a single sample in a study of blood T cell repertoires in COVID-19. Sequencing used immunoSEQ multiplex PCR; TCRdb keeps in-frame clones, though not all of them. The sample has some 77,000 clones, 80% to 85% seen once; the top ten hold roughly 2%. What was sequenced was peripheral blood. These receptors were collected from a woman aged 60-75 years with acute or convalescent COVID-19.

The chain carries TRBV7-9 and TRBJ1-6, with TRBD1 as a possible D gene (6 bases). CDR3 length: 16 amino acids. V was shortened by 10 bases and J by 5 bases, with 21 bases between the two germline ends. Germline lookup yields CDR1 SEHNR and CDR2 FQNEAQ (reference sequence). The CDR3 protein is CAIRQGLERDNSPLHF. Here the CDR3 DNA reads TGTGCCATTCGTCAGGGGCTAGAAAGGGATAATTCACCCCTCCACTTT.

This chain links TRBV28 with TRBJ2-7; maybe TRBD1 (6 bases). The V end lost 4 bases, the J end lost 1 base, and 11 bases lay between the germline ends. CDR1 and CDR2 from the germline V gene are MDHEN and SYDVKM. This CDR3 has 14 amino acids. The CDR3 sequence is CASSSTGGSYEQYF. The DNA for the CDR3 is TGTGCCAGCAGTTCGACAGGTGGATCCTACGAGCAGTACTTC.

The rearrangement links TRBV5-6 to TRBJ1-1; weak D call: TRBD1 (6 bases). Germline V lookup: CDR1 SGHDT, CDR2 YYEEEE. The CDR3 has 14 residues. The V end lost 2 bases, the J end lost 3 bases, and 11 bases lay between the germline ends. The CDR3 here is CASSFYQGYTEAFF. Here the CDR3 DNA reads TGTGCCAGCAGCTTTTACCAGGGGTACACTGAAGCTTTCTTT. Full variable domain (missing parts from reference TRBV5-6 and TRBJ1-1): DAGVTQSPTHLIKTRGQQVTLRCSPKSGHDTVSWYQQALGQGPQFIFQYYEEEERQRGNFPDRFSGHQFPNYSSELNVNALLLGDSALYLCASSFYQGYTEAFFGQGTRLTVV.

This rearrangement joins TRBV28 to TRBJ1-5; 7 bases align to TRBD1. Germline lookup yields CDR1 MDHEN and CDR2 SYDVKM. J gave up 2 bases and V 8 bases, and 9 bases lay outside the gene matches. The CDR3 has 15 amino acids. The CDR3 reads CASSRFRGGNQPQHF. The DNA of the CDR3 is TGTGCCAGCTCCCGGTTCAGGGGGGGCAATCAGCCCCAGCATTTT.

This rearrangement joins TRBV5-1 to TRBJ2-2, with 11 positions matching TRBD2. The CDR3 extends over 17 amino acids. Trimming at V came to 4 bases and at J to 7 bases, leaving 12 bases not matched to a gene. Germline V gene lookup returns CDR1 SGHRS and CDR2 YFSETQ. The CDR3 sequence: CASSPGVAGGPGGELFF. CDR3 nucleotides: TGCGCCAGCAGCCCCGGTGTAGCGGGAGGGCCAGGCGGGGAGCTGTTTTTT.

The gene calls are TRBV6-5 and TRBJ1-3; possible D gene TRBD1, 5 bases. The germline CDR1 and CDR2 sequences are MNHEY and SVGAGI. V was clipped by 6 bases and J by 0 bases, with 12 bases between them. The CDR3 has 15 residues. The DNA of the CDR3 is TGTGCCAGCAGCTTTACAGGCCTCTCTGGAAACACCATATATTTT. It translates to CASSFTGLSGNTIYF.

J is TRBJ1-1 and V is TRBV21-1; the DNA was not compared with TRBD1, the D call given in the table. TRBV21-1 is designated a pseudogene. The length of the CDR3 is 15 residues. CDR3 nucleotides: TGTGCCAGCAGCACCCGGACAGGGCGGAACACTGAAGCTTTCTTT. Its translation is CASSTRTGRNTEAFF.

The chain joins TRBV18 to TRBJ1-5, with 7 bases fitting TRBD1. The germline V gene has CDR1 KGHSH and CDR2 LQKENI. This CDR3 has 15 residues. The junction had 12 bases not matched to a gene; V was cut back by 4 bases and J by 9 bases. Here the CDR3 reads CASSLKQGPGGPQHF. CDR3 nucleotides: TGTGCCAGCTCACTAAAACAGGGGCCAGGGGGGCCCCAGCATTTT.

This rearrangement joins TRBV29-1 to TRBJ2-7, with a tentative D call TRBD1 (5 bases). CDR1 and CDR2 (germline): SQVTM, ANQGSEA. The CDR3 consists of 12 residues. V shed 6 bases and J shed 2 bases, with 11 bases lying between them. The CDR3 DNA follows: TGCAGCGTGAGGACACCAACCTACGAGCAGTACTTC. Protein: CSVRTPTYEQYF.

The rearrangement joins TRBV28 to TRBJ2-2, with TRBD1 matching over 10 bases. CDR3 length: 16 residues. V shed 7 bases and J 3 bases; nucleotides not matched to a gene: 8. CDR1 and CDR2 (germline): MDHEN, SYDVKM. CDR3 sequence: CASMLTGGFDTGELFF. In DNA form, the CDR3 reads TGTGCCAGCATGCTGACAGGGGGCTTTGACACCGGGGAGCTGTTTTTT.

This rearrangement joins TRBV7-7 to TRBJ2-1; 9 positions agree with TRBD1. The CDR3 extends over 16 amino acids. V shed 5 bases and J 6 bases; nucleotides not matched to a gene: 11. Germline V lookup: CDR1 SSHAT, CDR2 FNYEAQ (reference sequence). CDR3 amino acids: CASSLHPGQGGNEQFF. DNA of the CDR3: TGTGCCAGCAGCCTTCATCCGGGACAGGGAGGCAATGAGCAGTTCTTC. Full variable domain (missing parts from reference TRBV7-7 and TRBJ2-1): GAGVSQSPRYKVTKRGQDVTLRCDPISSHATLYWYQQALGQGPEFLTYFNYEAQPDKSGLPSDRFSAERPEGSISTLTIQRTEQRDSAMYRCASSLHPGQGGNEQFFGPGTRLTVL.

This clone was found a few times. This chain's CDR3 is CASSQGPGTGVVGNTIYF. The CDR3 DNA reads as TGTGCCAGCAGCCAAGGCCCCGGGACAGGGGTAGTTGGAAACACCATATATTTT. V and J are TRBV3-1 (or the pseudogene TRBV3-2) and TRBJ1-3; 10 nucleotides line up with TRBD1. Germline assignment: CDR1 LGHDT and CDR2 YNNKEL (reference sequence). There are 18 residues in the CDR3. The junction had 9 bases not matched to a gene; V was cut back by 1 base and J by 3 bases.

In DNA, the CDR3 is TGTGCCAGCAGCTTAACACCCCAGACTAGCGGGGGCTACAATGAGCAGTTCTTC. Its protein is CASSLTPQTSGGYNEQFF. This chain joins TRBV7-3 and TRBJ2-1; TRBD2 aligns across 12 bases. The CDR3 runs to 18 residues. The V segment lost 0 bases and the J segment 3 bases; nucleotides outside the gene matches: 6. CDR1 is SGHTA, CDR2 FQGTGA, per germline.

V and J are TRBV28 and TRBJ1-4; maybe TRBD1 (5 bases). The germline V gene has CDR1 MDHEN and CDR2 SYDVKM. The CDR3 extends over 15 amino acids. Trimming stripped 7 bases from V and 3 bases from J, with 15 bases between. DNA for the CDR3: TGTGCCAGCAAGATTGACAGTGCATCTAATGAAAAACTGTTTTTT. Translated, it gives CASKIDSASNEKLFF. Based on the CDR3 plus reference TRBV28 and TRBJ1-4, the full variable domain is DVKVTQSSRYLVKRTGEKVFLECVQDMDHENMFWYRQDPGLGLRLIYFSYDVKMKEKGDIPEGYSVSREKKERFSLILESASTNQTSMYLCASKIDSASNEKLFFGSGTQLSVL.

The gene calls are TRBV20-1 and TRBJ2-3; 9 bases line up with TRBD2. Germline assignment: CDR1 DFQATT and CDR2 SNEGSKA (reference sequence). V gave up 3 bases and J gave up 0 bases; unmatched junction bases: 10. This CDR3 has 17 amino acids. CDR3: CSASPLAGYASTDTQYF. CDR3 nucleotides: TGCAGTGCTAGTCCTCTAGCGGGATACGCTAGCACAGATACGCAGTATTTT.

The gene calls are TRBV9 and TRBJ2-1, with 9 bases matching TRBD2. The V and J ends lost 0 bases and 6 bases, in that order; junction bases with no gene match: 7. The length of the CDR3 is 16 residues. Germline loops: CDR1 SGDLS, CDR2 YYNGEE. In DNA, the CDR3 is TGTGCCAGCAGCGTAGGGGTAGCGGGAGTTCGCAATGAGCAGTTCTTC. It codes for CASSVGVAGVRNEQFF.

The count of this clone is one. The rearrangement uses TRBV28 and TRBJ2-5; 10 nucleotides align to TRBD2. The germline gives CDR1 MDHEN, CDR2 SYDVKM. The ends lost 6 bases at V and 1 base at J; junction bases unmatched: 5. This CDR3 has 15 residues. Written as DNA, the CDR3 is TGTGCCAGCAGCGCCTGGACTAGCGGCCAAGAGACCCAGTACTTC. It encodes CASSAWTSGQETQYF.

This clone showed up just once. The chain joins TRBV23-1 to TRBJ2-6; D unresolved. TRBV23-1 is an ORF, and what it does is uncertain. The CDR3 consists of 19 residues. The V gene lost 6 bases and the J gene lost 5 bases, with 26 bases spanning the gap. The CDR3 DNA reads as TGCGCCAGCAGCCTTCCTCTATTTGACGCCTCGCGGAGGGCCAACGTCCTGACTTTC. Amino acid sequence: CASSLPLFDASRRANVLTF.

DNA for the CDR3: TGTGCCAGCTCACCACCGTGGACAGGGGGGAATGAAAAACTGTTTTTT. As protein: CASSPPWTGGNEKLFF. The chain links TRBV18 to TRBJ1-4, with 10 bases lining up with TRBD1. The CDR3 is made up of 16 amino acids. The ends lost 0 bases at V and 5 bases at J; junction bases unmatched: 3. Germline lookup yields CDR1 KGHSH and CDR2 LQKENI.

This clone was observed a few times. The chain combines TRBV3-1 (or the pseudogene TRBV3-2) with TRBJ2-5; perhaps TRBD2 as D (5 bases). From germline, CDR1 is LGHDT and CDR2 YNNKEL (reference sequence). Trimming took off 2 bases at V and 2 bases at J, with 18 bases between the two ends. The CDR3 loop spans 17 amino acids. CDR3 bases: TGTGCCAGCAGCCAAAACCCCAGAAGGACTCAGCAAGAGACCCAGTACTTC. It is translated as CASSQNPRRTQQETQYF.

This clone showed up just a few times. The V gene is TRBV5-1, the J gene TRBJ2-7; 10 bases align to TRBD1. V lost 0 bases and J lost 6; bases outside the gene matches: 3. CDR3 size: 14 residues. Germline CDR1 is SGHRS and CDR2 is YFSETQ. The DNA for the CDR3 is TGCGCCAGCAGCTTGGGCGGACAGGGGGGCGAGCAGTACTTC. Protein sequence: CASSLGGQGGEQYF. Based on the CDR3 plus reference TRBV5-1 and TRBJ2-7, the full variable domain is KAGVTQTPRYLIKTRGQQVTLSCSPISGHRSVSWYQQTPGQGLQFLFEYFSETQRNKGNFPGRFSGRQFSNSRSEMNVSTLELGDSALYLCASSLGGQGGEQYFGPGTRLTVT.

The chain employs TRBV6-5 and TRBJ2-7; 7 bases line up with TRBD1. From germline, CDR1 is MNHEY and CDR2 SVGAGI. The V segment lost 4 bases and the J segment 1 base; nucleotides outside the gene matches: 4. The CDR3 is made up of 14 amino acids. This CDR3 is CASSFYRGSYEQYF. The CDR3 coding sequence is TGTGCCAGCAGTTTCTACAGGGGATCCTACGAGCAGTACTTC.

The chain has TRBV10-3 and TRBJ1-5; no clear D gene. CDR1 ENHRY and CDR2 SYGVKD come from the germline V gene. The ends were cut back, 11 bases at V and 5 bases at J, with 13 bases in the middle. The CDR3 has 12 residues. This CDR3 reads CAANSYDQPQHF. DNA for the CDR3: TGTGCCGCCAACAGTTACGATCAGCCCCAGCATTTT.

This clone was counted only a few times. Other DNA sequences of this sample code for an identical CDR3. This chain uses TRBV4-1 with TRBJ2-3, with 11 nucleotides matching TRBD2. This CDR3 contains 16 residues. The ends lost 1 base at V and 4 bases at J; junction bases unmatched: 4. In germline, CDR1 is MGHRA, CDR2 YSYEKL. This CDR3 is CASSQVSGGAADTQYF. The DNA for the CDR3 is TGCGCCAGCAGCCAAGTTAGCGGGGGGGCAGCAGATACGCAGTATTTT.